Listed below are T cell receptor beta chains from one sample, sequenced in a study of cytomegalovirus exposure and HLA in healthy donors. Clones were read by immunoSEQ multiplex PCR, and TCRdb kept only the in-frame ones, dropping some. This table holds some 130,000 clones, around four fifths found once. Sequencing was performed on PBMCs. The receptor set was obtained from a man aged 25-40 years in good health. Both conserved end residues are part of each CDR3. A D gene is named only where the DNA matches it firmly. The size of a clone is reported for some rows only, either as once, few or many, or as a class for expanded clones.

j_call clone_size v_call d_call cdr3_aa cdr3_nt
TRBJ2-7 . TRBV6-5 . CASSYTGQSTYEQYF TGTGCCAGCAGTTACACCGGACAGTCTACCTACGAGCAGTACTTC
TRBJ2-1 . TRBV28 . CASRKTGFYNEQFF TGTGCCAGCAGGAAAACAGGGTTTTACAATGAGCAGTTCTTC
TRBJ1-6 . TRBV27 TRBD1 CASSPRWTGSSPLHF TGTGCCAGCAGTCCCCGCTGGACAGGCTCATCACCCCTCCACTTT
TRBJ1-2 . TRBV28 . CASNSPQQGSGYTF TGTGCCAGCAATTCCCCACAACAGGGAAGTGGCTACACCTTC
TRBJ1-2 . TRBV7-2 TRBD1 CASSWGQGGNGYTF TGTGCCAGCAGCTGGGGACAGGGGGGGAATGGCTACACCTTC
TRBJ2-7 . TRBV27 . CASSPRQDSYEQYF TGTGCCAGCAGTCCAAGACAGGACTCCTACGAGCAGTACTTC
TRBJ2-1 . TRBV6-1 TRBD1 CASNSGQGYEQFF TGTGCCAGCAACTCGGGACAGGGCTATGAGCAGTTCTTC
TRBJ2-3 . TRBV4-1 TRBD2 CASSQGRGGSGADTQYF TGCGCCAGCAGCCAGGGAAGGGGCGGGAGCGGTGCAGATACGCAGTATTTT
TRBJ1-4 few TRBV18 . CASSPPGARVEKLFF TGTGCCAGCTCACCACCAGGGGCCCGGGTCGAAAAACTGTTTTTT
TRBJ2-3 . TRBV19 . CASSRQDFTDTQYF TGTGCCAGTAGTAGACAGGACTTCACAGATACGCAGTATTTT
TRBJ2-3 . TRBV4-1 . CASSQVAGYDTQYF TGCGCCAGCAGCCAAGTGGCGGGCTACGATACGCAGTATTTT
TRBJ2-3 . TRBV7-3 . CASSLGQHTDTQYF TGTGCCAGCAGCTTAGGACAGCACACAGATACGCAGTATTTT
TRBJ2-1 . TRBV14 . CASSHDTRSYNEQFF TGTGCCAGCAGCCACGACACTCGCTCCTACAATGAGCAGTTCTTC
TRBJ1-1 . TRBV7-6 TRBD1 CASSPQNRGFTEAFF TGTGCCAGCAGCCCTCAAAACAGGGGATTCACTGAAGCTTTCTTT
TRBJ2-1 . TRBV14 TRBD2 CASSPGLVAYNEQFF TGTGCCAGCAGCCCGGGACTAGTGGCCTACAATGAGCAGTTCTTC
TRBJ2-1 . TRBV4-1 . CASSQSETAYNEQFF TGCGCCAGCAGCCAGTCTGAAACTGCTTACAATGAGCAGTTCTTC
TRBJ1-6 . TRBV25-1 . CAASGQGKGAPLHF TGTGCCGCAAGCGGCCAGGGGAAGGGAGCACCCCTCCACTTT
TRBJ1-1 few TRBV19 . CASRHRDLNTEAFF TGTGCCAGTAGGCACAGGGACCTCAACACTGAAGCTTTCTTT
TRBJ1-1 few TRBV4-1 TRBD1 CASRRGTGELNTEAFF TGCGCCAGCAGACGCGGGACAGGGGAGTTGAACACTGAAGCTTTCTTT
TRBJ1-3 . TRBV27 TRBD1 CASSSSGGLPGNTIYF TGTGCCAGCAGTTCCTCAGGGGGCCTGCCTGGAAACACCATATATTTT
TRBJ2-2 . TRBV6-5 TRBD2 CASKGLAGVTGELFF TGTGCCAGCAAGGGACTAGCGGGAGTCACCGGGGAGCTGTTTTTT
TRBJ1-4 few TRBV15 . CATSRDRINEKLFF TGTGCCACCAGCAGAGACAGGATTAATGAAAAACTGTTTTTT
TRBJ1-5 . TRBV6-1 . CASSEGGGGTSNQPQHF TGTGCCAGCAGTGAAGGGGGCGGGGGAACGAGCAATCAGCCCCAGCATTTT
TRBJ1-1 few TRBV6-1 . CASSDGAGWDTEAFF TGTGCCAGCAGTGATGGGGCAGGGTGGGACACTGAAGCTTTCTTT
TRBJ2-3 . TRBV7-2 TRBD2 CASRSGLAGGPFDTQYF TGTGCCAGCAGAAGCGGACTAGCGGGAGGGCCCTTCGATACGCAGTATTTT
TRBJ2-5 . TRBV28 TRBD1 CASSLRDRGETQYF TGTGCCAGCAGTTTACGAGACAGGGGAGAGACCCAGTACTTC
TRBJ2-1 . TRBV6-4 TRBD2 CASSPRVGGSNEQFF TGTGCCAGCAGTCCTAGAGTCGGCGGGAGTAATGAGCAGTTCTTC
TRBJ2-3 . TRBV14 . CASSRRVGGGGTDTQYF TGTGCCAGCAGCCGACGTGTGGGGGGTGGAGGCACAGATACGCAGTATTTT
TRBJ1-3 . TRBV6-5 . CASSPETGSGNTIYF TGTGCCAGCAGTCCCGAAACAGGGTCCGGAAACACCATATATTTT
TRBJ2-7 . TRBV11-2 TRBD2 CASSFTSESLEQYF TGTGCCAGCAGCTTCACTAGCGAGTCTTTAGAGCAGTACTTC
TRBJ2-6 once TRBV5-1 . CASSLGQRLGANVLTF TGCGCCAGCAGCTTGGGACAGCGACTTGGGGCCAACGTCCTGACTTTC
TRBJ2-5 . TRBV4-1 . CASSQVSSEKYQETQYF TGCGCCAGCAGCCAAGTGAGTAGCGAAAAGTACCAAGAGACCCAGTACTTC
TRBJ2-1 . TRBV28 TRBD2 CASSPNPGLAPGNEQFF TGTGCCAGCAGTCCGAACCCGGGACTAGCGCCAGGGAATGAGCAGTTCTTC
TRBJ2-7 . TRBV5-8 . CASSLSRYEQYF TGTGCCAGCAGCTTAAGTCGGTACGAGCAGTACTTC